What follows is one T cell receptor (beta chain) and its context. This sample is part of a study of shared clonotypes between healthy human individuals. Study as a whole: Three plates were used per donor for CD4 naive, three for CD4 memory, two for CD8 naive and one for CD8 memory.

Trimming removed 8 bases at V and 6 bases at J, with 11 bases between. Germline V gene lookup returns CDR1 MNHEY and CDR2 SVGAGI. The CDR3 covers 12 residues. Only in-frame clones appear in the TCRdb table, and some are missing; sequencing was by immunoSEQ multiplex PCR. The table lists roughly 2.2 million clones, approximately 95% of them singletons, with about 0.37% in the top ten. The material sequenced was naive CD4+ T cells from PBMCs. The subset: CD45RA+ positively selected. The sequence came from a man aged 18 to 30 in good health. Some clones in this sample may be carry-over from other donors' samples. The rearrangement joins TRBV6-5 to TRBJ2-1; unclear D gene. In nucleotides, the CDR3 is TGTGCCAGCGGACGGGCACCCAATGAGCAGTTCTTC. This sequence encodes CASGRAPNEQFF.